Below, 2 T cell receptor beta chains from the same sample are listed, as sequenced in a study of blood T cell repertoires in COVID-19. Here immunoSEQ multiplex PCR was the method, and the copy in TCRdb shows in-frame clones only, minus some. The table includes more than 300,000 clones, more than 75% detected once. The source material was peripheral blood. All receptors come from a woman in her fifties or sixties with COVID-19, enrolled during active disease.

V usage is TRBV7-8 and J usage is TRBJ1-2, with D unclear. Between the trimmed V and J ends, which lost 1 base and 3 bases, there was a span of 12 bases. The CDR3 runs 15 residues. Germline values: CDR1 SGHVS, CDR2 FQNEAQ. CDR3 DNA sequence: TGTGCCAGCAGCTTAGAGTCCAGGCTGCACTATGGCTACACCTTC. This sequence encodes CASSLESRLHYGYTF.

The genes are TRBV6-2 or TRBV6-3 and TRBJ1-2, with a tentative D call TRBD1 (5 bases). CDR3 size: 14 residues. Per the germline V gene, CDR1 is MNHEY and CDR2 is SVGEGT. Trimming took 7 bases from V and 2 from J, leaving 14 bases between them. CDR3 sequence reads: CASTPWEGNYGYTF. CDR3 DNA sequence: TGTGCCAGCACCCCCTGGGAGGGGAACTATGGCTACACCTTC.